This TCR beta chain comes out of a study of breast tumors, draining lymph nodes, adjacent tissues. Study results and caveats: Compared with lymph nodes, tumors were less diverse; compared with nontumor tissue, more. Findings are consistent with lymph node origin and intratumoral expansion of most tumor T cells.

This CDR3 region has 14 residues. J gave up 2 bases and V 7 bases, and 6 bases lay outside the gene matches. Germline CDR1 reads ENHRY; CDR2 reads SYGVKD. Breast cancer patients provided tissue from their axillary draining lymph nodes. TCRdb re-derived calls from the multiplex PCR reads in MiXCR, one entry per CDR3 protein. The table includes approximately 300,000 distinct CDR3 sequences, around 31% detected once. Many counts were recorded for this clonotype. Its matching antigen is unknown. Sequenced input: axillary lymph node tissue. The J gene is TRBJ2-7, the V gene TRBV10-3, with 9 nucleotides matching TRBD1. This TCR derives from a female donor with breast cancer. Some clones in this sample may be carry-over from other donors' samples. CDR3 sequence reads: CAIKGQGSTYEQYF. CDR3 nucleotides: TGTGCCATCAAGGGACAGGGATCGACCTACGAGCAGTACTTC.